This TCR beta chain is drawn from a study of radiotherapy plus CTLA-4 blockade in lung cancer. The overall study: The study recorded objective responses in around 18% of patients and disease control in around 31%.

The table came from immunoSEQ multiplex PCR; TCRdb's copy has only in-frame clones and leaves some out. Of 57,000 or so clones listed, around 77% are singletons. Germline trimming cut 7 bases from V and 5 bases from J; bases unmatched to any gene: 7. Germline values: CDR1 SNHLY, CDR2 FYNNEI. The CDR3 loop spans 14 amino acids. V usage is TRBV2 and J usage is TRBJ2-5, with 10 positions matching TRBD2. The material was peripheral blood, obtained from a patient treated with radiotherapy plus ipilimumab. This clonotype was obtained from a human donor with non-small cell lung cancer who had a complete response to radiotherapy plus ipilimumab. CDR3: CASKPGLARETQYF. CDR3 DNA sequence: TGTGCCAGCAAACCGGGACTAGCGCGTGAGACCCAGTACTTC.